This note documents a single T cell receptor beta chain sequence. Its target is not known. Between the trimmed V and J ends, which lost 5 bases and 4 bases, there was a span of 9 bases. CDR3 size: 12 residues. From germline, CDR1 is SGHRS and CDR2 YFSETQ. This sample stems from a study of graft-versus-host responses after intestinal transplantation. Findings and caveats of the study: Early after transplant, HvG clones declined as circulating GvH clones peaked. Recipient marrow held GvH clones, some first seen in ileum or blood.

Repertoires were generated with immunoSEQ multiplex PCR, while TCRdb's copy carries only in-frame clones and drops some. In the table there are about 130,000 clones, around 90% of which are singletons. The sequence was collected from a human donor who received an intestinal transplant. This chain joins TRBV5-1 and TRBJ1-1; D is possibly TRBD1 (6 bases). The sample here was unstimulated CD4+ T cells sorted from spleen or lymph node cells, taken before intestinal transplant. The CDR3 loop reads CASRQGGTEAFF. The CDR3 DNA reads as TGCGCCAGCAGACAGGGTGGCACTGAAGCTTTCTTT.